This TCR beta chain was sequenced for a study of Ad26.COV2.S vaccination and SARS-CoV-2 variants. As for the study in general: The vaccine Ad26.COV2.S was put into the muscle once, or twice with 56 days between. Study results and caveats: Measurement of non-spike TCR breadth gave similar results in vaccine and placebo recipients.

Worth noting for this clone: Its specificity is unknown.

The treatment was: 15 to 20 received Ad26.COV2.S at low or high dose, single or two shots; roughly five received placebo; per-sample allocation not given. Samples analyzed were those drawn on day 63 after the first vaccine or placebo injection. Boston supplied an adult donor aged 18-55 years. TCRdb keeps only in-frame clones here, not all; method: immunoSEQ multiplex PCR. The repertoire includes some 290,000 clones, about 82% of them detected once, and approximately 1.9% sits in the top ten. This CDR3 contains 15 residues. V was cut by 4 bases and J by 4 bases, with 14 bases left in between. The chain uses TRBV6-7 and TRBJ1-5; D not resolved. TRBV6-7 is labeled an ORF, and its function is uncertain. The TCR originated in a person aged 18-60 years who received the Ad26.COV2.S COVID-19 vaccine or a placebo. This specimen was peripheral blood, taken in a trial of Ad26.COV2.S vaccine versus placebo. Here the CDR3 DNA reads TGTGCCAGCAGTTCGACTGGCAGCCAAAATCAGCCCCAGCATTTT. It yields the protein CASSSTGSQNQPQHF.